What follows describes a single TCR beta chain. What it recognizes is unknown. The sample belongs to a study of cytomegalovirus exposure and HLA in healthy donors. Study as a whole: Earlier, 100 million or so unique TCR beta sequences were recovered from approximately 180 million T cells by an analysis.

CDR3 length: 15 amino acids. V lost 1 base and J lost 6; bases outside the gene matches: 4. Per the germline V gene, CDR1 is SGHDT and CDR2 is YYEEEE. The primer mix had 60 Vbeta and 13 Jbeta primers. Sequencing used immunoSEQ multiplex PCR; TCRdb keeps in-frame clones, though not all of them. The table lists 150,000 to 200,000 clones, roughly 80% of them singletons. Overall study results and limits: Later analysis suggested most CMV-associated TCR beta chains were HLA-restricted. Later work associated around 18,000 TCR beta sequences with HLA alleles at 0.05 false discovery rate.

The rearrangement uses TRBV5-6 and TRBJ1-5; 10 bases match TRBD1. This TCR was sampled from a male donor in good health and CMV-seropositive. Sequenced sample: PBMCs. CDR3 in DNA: TGTGCCAGCAGCTTGAGACAGGGGGCAGGTCAGCCCCAGCATTTT. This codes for CASSLRQGAGQPQHF.